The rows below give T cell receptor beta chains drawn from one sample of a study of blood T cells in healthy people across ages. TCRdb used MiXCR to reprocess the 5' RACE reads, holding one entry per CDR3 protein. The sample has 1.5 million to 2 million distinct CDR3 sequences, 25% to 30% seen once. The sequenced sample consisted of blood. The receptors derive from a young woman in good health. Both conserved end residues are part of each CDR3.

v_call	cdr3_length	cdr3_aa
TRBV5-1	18	CASSRNPSGGSGYNEQFF
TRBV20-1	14	CSASGGQRTETQYF
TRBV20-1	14	CSASPGQLVETQYF
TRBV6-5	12	CASSQGSLQAFF
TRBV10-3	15	CAISESSGRGETQYF
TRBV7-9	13	CASSFGGGSPLHF
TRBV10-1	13	CASRESESYGYTF
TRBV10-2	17	CASSAQGIGGSSYEQYF
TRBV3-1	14	CASSHRQGRSIQYF
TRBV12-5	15	CASGLVHAGEETQFF
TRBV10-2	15	CASSDRSGSDYEQFF
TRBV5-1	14	CASSLGVSGDEQFF
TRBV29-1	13	CSVEEVREGGYTF
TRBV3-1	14	CASSQAQNSYEQYF
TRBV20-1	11	CSARDAGTQHF
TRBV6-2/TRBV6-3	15	CASSYSRSDRYEQYF
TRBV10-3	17	CAISLGDQGPGANVLTF
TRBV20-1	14	CSAKAGHSGNTIYF
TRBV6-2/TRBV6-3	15	CASSYGGRGIQPQHF
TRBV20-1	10	CSATREAQYF
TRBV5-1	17	CASSFLGGDAAYYGYTF
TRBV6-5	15	CASRITHDSNQPQHF
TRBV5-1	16	CASSLASGSVQETQYF
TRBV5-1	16	CASSGATSGRWETQYF
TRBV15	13	CATSADTGYGQYF
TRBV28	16	CASSLGGMGSYNEQFF
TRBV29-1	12	CSVDRGNYGYTF
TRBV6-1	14	CACSRGLNQETQYF
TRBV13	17	CASSLSTGLAPPDTQYF
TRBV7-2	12	CASRTTWETQYF
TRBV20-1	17	CSASSGLAGGIQETQYF
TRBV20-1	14	CSARRQGLTGELFF
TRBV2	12	CASIAGGTEAFF
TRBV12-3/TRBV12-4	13	CASSSTGLDEQYF
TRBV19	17	CASSMLGWVGSRNEQFF
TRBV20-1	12	CSARGLRQGRFF
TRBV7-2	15	CASSLVAAGGDEQYF
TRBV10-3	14	CAIRLTSSKDTQYF
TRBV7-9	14	CASSQGTSGYEQFF
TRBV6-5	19	CASSSTQGSKGSYGTEAFF
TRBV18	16	CASSPLFGPGANVLTF
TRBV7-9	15	CASSKGGTGVDEQYF
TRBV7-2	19	CASSLGLAGGPKNTGELFF
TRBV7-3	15	CASSLNDRVSDTQYF
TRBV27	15	CASSLTGGEGTEAFF
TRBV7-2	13	CASSSPPGAGYTF
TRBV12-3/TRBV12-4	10	CASWQGGYTF
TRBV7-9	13	CASSIGPRDTQYF
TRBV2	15	CSSTREAGVSYEQYF
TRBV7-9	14	CASSLPGTTETQYF
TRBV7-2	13	CASSLTRIYEQYF
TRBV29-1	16	CSVQGSGSSIGHEQYF
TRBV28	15	CASSLEQGRSDTQYF
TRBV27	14	CASSSLGDLDEQFF
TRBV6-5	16	CASVPQAGALNQPQHF
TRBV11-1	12	CASSHGRLEQYF
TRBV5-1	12	CASSYGTYGYTF
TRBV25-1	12	CASSEFVDTQYF